A selection of T cell receptor beta chains follows, all from one sample in a study of cytomegalovirus exposure and HLA in healthy donors. Repertoires were generated with immunoSEQ multiplex PCR, while TCRdb's copy carries only in-frame clones and drops some. The sample totals over 100,000 clones; its top ten clones hold approximately 3.7%. The sequenced material came from PBMCs. These receptors originate from a man aged 25-45 years in good health and CMV-seronegative. Each CDR3 is given with its conserved first and last residue. The D gene is left open where the match is weak.

d_call	v_call	j_call	cdr3_nt	cdr3_aa
TRBD2	TRBV4-3	TRBJ2-7	TGCGCCAGCAGCCCAGCCCGGACTAGCCTAACCTACGAGCAGTACTTC	CASSPARTSLTYEQYF
TRBD2	TRBV5-1	TRBJ2-2	TGCGCCAGCAGCTTTAGCGGGGGGACCACCGGGGAGCTGTTTTTT	CASSFSGGTTGELFF
TRBD2	TRBV5-1	TRBJ2-1	TGCGCCAGCAGCTTGGTATCTAGCGGTAACAATGAGCAGTTCTTC	CASSLVSSGNNEQFF
TRBD1	TRBV19	TRBJ2-7	TGTGCCACCCTAGAGGGGGACAGGGGCGAGCAGTACTTC	CATLEGDRGEQYF
TRBD2	TRBV7-2	TRBJ2-5	TGTGCCAGCAGCCCTCAGCGGGGAGGGGAGACCCAGTACTTC	CASSPQRGGETQYF
TRBD1	TRBV5-1	TRBJ1-4	TGCGCCAGCAGCCCGTCCGGGACAGGGGGCGAAAAACTGTTTTTT	CASSPSGTGGEKLFF
TRBD1	TRBV6-5	TRBJ1-2	TGTGCCAGCAGTTACCGGGGACAGGGGGAAGGCTACACCTTC	CASSYRGQGEGYTF
NA	TRBV18	TRBJ2-5	TGTGCCAGCTCGCGGGACAGACAAGAGACCCAGTACTTC	CASSRDRQETQYF
TRBD2	TRBV7-2	TRBJ2-1	TGTGCCAGCAGCTTGACTAGCGGGCACAATGAGCAGTTCTTC	CASSLTSGHNEQFF
NA	TRBV6-5	TRBJ1-6	TGTGCCAGCAGTTACTCGGCGACAGAAAATAATTCACCCCTCCACTTT	CASSYSATENNSPLHF
TRBD1	TRBV7-6	TRBJ1-2	TGTGCCAGCAGTCCCGGGAGGGGGCCCTATGGCTACACCTTC	CASSPGRGPYGYTF
TRBD1	TRBV19	TRBJ2-7	TGTGCCAGTAGTCCAGGGGGCTGGTCCTACGAGCAGTACTTC	CASSPGGWSYEQYF
TRBD1	TRBV5-1	TRBJ2-2	TGCGCCAGCAGCCCGCCCGGGACAGGGAACACCGGGGAGCTGTTTTTT	CASSPPGTGNTGELFF
TRBD2	TRBV7-2	TRBJ2-3	TGTGCCAGCAGCTTAGCGGCGGGGGGCACAGATACGCAGTATTTT	CASSLAAGGTDTQYF
TRBD2	TRBV15	TRBJ2-3	TGTGCCACCAGCAGCGGGACTAGCGGGGGCACAGATACGCAGTATTTT	CATSSGTSGGTDTQYF
NA	TRBV25-1	TRBJ2-4	TGTGCCAGCAGTAACGCGGGGGCCAAAAACATTCAGTACTTC	CASSNAGAKNIQYF
TRBD2	TRBV5-1	TRBJ2-1	TGCGCCAGCAGCAGGGAGGGTTTAGCGGGGGGGGCCAATGAGCAGTTCTTC	CASSREGLAGGANEQFF
TRBD1	TRBV7-3	TRBJ1-6	TGTGCCAGCAGCTTAACGGGCAGGGGGAATAATTCACCCCTCCACTTT	CASSLTGRGNNSPLHF
TRBD1	TRBV2	TRBJ2-1	TGTGCCAGCGGGGCAGACAGGGCTTGGTACAATGAGCAGTTCTTC	CASGADRAWYNEQFF
TRBD2	TRBV7-2	TRBJ2-1	TGTGCCAGCAGCGTCCGGACTAGCGGGGCAACCTACAATGAGCAGTTCTTC	CASSVRTSGATYNEQFF
TRBD1	TRBV7-2	TRBJ2-7	TGTGCCAGCAGCTTAGCAACCAGGGGGCTCTACGAGCAGTACTTC	CASSLATRGLYEQYF